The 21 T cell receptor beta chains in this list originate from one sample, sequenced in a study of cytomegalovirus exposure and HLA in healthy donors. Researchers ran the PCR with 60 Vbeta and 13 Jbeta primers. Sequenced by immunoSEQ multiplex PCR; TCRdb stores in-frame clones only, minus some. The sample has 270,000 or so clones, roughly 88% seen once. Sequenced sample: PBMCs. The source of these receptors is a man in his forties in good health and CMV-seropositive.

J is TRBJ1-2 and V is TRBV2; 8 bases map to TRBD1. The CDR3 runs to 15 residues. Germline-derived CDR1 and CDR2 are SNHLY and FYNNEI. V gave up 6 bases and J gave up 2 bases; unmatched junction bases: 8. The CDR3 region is CASRAGQGGNYGYTF. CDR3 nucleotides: TGTGCCAGCAGAGCTGGACAGGGAGGGAACTATGGCTACACCTTC.

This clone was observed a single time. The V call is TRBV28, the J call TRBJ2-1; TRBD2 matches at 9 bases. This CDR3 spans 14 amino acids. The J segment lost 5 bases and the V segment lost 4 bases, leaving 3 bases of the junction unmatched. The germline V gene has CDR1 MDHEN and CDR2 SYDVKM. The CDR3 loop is CASSYAGGNNEQFF. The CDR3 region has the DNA TGTGCCAGCAGTTACGCGGGAGGGAACAATGAGCAGTTCTTC.

The CDR3 loop is CASSPEVPTSGNTIYF. The CDR3 DNA sequence: TGTGCCAGCTCACCAGAGGTACCAACCTCTGGAAACACCATATATTTT. The chain is built from TRBV18 and TRBJ1-3; D is ambiguous. Looked up from germline, CDR1 is KGHSH and CDR2 is LQKENI. CDR3 length: 16 amino acids. V dropped 2 bases and J dropped 0 bases, with 11 bases sitting between them.

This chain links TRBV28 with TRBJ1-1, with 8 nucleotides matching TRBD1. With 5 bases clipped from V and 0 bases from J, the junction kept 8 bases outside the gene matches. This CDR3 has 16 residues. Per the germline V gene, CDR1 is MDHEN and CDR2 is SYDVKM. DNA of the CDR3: TGTGCCAGCAGTCCATTTGCGGACAGGGTGAACACTGAAGCTTTCTTT. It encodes CASSPFADRVNTEAFF.

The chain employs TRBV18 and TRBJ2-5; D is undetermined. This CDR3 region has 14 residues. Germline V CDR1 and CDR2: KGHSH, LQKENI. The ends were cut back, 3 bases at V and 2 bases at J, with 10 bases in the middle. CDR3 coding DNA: TGTGCCAGCTCACCGACAACGGTACAAGAGACCCAGTACTTC. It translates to CASSPTTVQETQYF.

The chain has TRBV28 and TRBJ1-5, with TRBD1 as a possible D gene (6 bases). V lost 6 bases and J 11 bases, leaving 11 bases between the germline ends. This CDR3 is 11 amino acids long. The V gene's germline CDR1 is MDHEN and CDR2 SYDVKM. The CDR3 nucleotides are TGTGCCAGCAGGGACACAGGGACCCAGCATTTT. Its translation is CASRDTGTQHF.

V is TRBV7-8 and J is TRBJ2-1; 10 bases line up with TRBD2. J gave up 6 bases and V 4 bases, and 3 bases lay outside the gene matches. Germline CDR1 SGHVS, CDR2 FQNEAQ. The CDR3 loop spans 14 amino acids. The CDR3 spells CASSSSSGSNEQFF. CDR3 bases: TGTGCCAGCAGCTCCTCTAGCGGGAGCAATGAGCAGTTCTTC. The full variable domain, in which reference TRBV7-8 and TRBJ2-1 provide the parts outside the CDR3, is GAGVSQSPRYKVAKRGQDVALRCDPISGHVSLFWYQQALGQGPEFLTYFQNEAQLDKSGLPSDRFFAERPEGSVSTLKIQRTQQEDSAVYLCASSSSSGSNEQFFGPGTRLTVL.

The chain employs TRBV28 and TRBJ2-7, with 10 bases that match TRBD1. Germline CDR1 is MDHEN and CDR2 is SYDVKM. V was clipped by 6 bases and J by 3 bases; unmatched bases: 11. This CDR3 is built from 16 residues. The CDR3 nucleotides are TGTGCCAGCAGCCCCGACCGGGACAGGGGTATCTACGAGCAGTACTTC. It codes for CASSPDRDRGIYEQYF.

DNA of the CDR3: TGTGCCAGCAGCTTAACAGGGGGAGACTACAATGAGCAGTTCTTC. It translates to CASSLTGGDYNEQFF. The chain carries TRBV7-9 and TRBJ2-1, with 8 nucleotides matching TRBD1. This CDR3 comprises 15 residues. The germline CDR1 and CDR2 sequences are SEHNR and FQNEAQ (reference sequence). V was clipped by 2 bases and J by 3 bases; unmatched bases: 3.

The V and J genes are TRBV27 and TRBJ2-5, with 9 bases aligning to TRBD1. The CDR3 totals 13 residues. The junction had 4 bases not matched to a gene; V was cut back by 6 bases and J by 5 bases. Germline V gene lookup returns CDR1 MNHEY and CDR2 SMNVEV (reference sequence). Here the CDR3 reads CASRVDRGETQYF. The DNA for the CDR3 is TGTGCCAGCAGAGTCGACAGGGGGGAGACCCAGTACTTC.

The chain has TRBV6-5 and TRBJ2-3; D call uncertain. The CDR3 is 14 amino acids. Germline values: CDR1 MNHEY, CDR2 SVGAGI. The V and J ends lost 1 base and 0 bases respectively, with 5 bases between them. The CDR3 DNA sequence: TGTGCCAGCAGTTACTTAACTAGCACAGATACGCAGTATTTT. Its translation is CASSYLTSTDTQYF.

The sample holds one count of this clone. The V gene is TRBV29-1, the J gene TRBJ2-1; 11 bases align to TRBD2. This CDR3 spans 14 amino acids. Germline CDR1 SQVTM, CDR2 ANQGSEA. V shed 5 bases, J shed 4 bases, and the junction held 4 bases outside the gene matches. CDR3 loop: CSVTGLAVYNEQFF. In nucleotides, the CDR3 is TGCAGCGTTACGGGACTAGCGGTGTACAATGAGCAGTTCTTC.

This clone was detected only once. The CDR3 sequence is CASSPRTGTGEQYF. Written as DNA, the CDR3 is TGTGCCAGCAGCCCCAGGACAGGGACAGGCGAGCAGTACTTC. This chain joins TRBV7-8 and TRBJ2-7; 8 nucleotides line up with TRBD1. From germline, CDR1 is SGHVS and CDR2 FQNEAQ. The CDR3 has 14 residues. The junction had 9 bases not matched to a gene; V was cut back by 5 bases and J by 6 bases.

This CDR3 is CASSVRGLAGGSFTDTQYF. In DNA, the CDR3 is TGTGCCAGCAGCGTGAGGGGACTAGCGGGAGGCTCCTTCACAGATACGCAGTATTTT. The V gene is TRBV9, the J gene TRBJ2-3, with TRBD2 matching 15 bases. Per germline, CDR1 SGDLS and CDR2 YYNGEE. The J segment lost 2 bases and the V segment lost 2 bases, leaving 9 bases of the junction unmatched. The CDR3 is made up of 19 amino acids. The complete variable domain, with remaining parts taken from reference TRBV9 and TRBJ2-3, reads DSGVTQTPKHLITATGQRVTLRCSPRSGDLSVYWYQQSLDQGLQFLIQYYNGEERAKGNILERFSAQQFPDLHSELNLSSLELGDSALYFCASSVRGLAGGSFTDTQYFGPGTRLTVL.

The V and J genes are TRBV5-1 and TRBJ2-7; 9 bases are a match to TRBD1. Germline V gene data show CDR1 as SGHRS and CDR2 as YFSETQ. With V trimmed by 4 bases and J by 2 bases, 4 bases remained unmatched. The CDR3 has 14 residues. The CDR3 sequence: CASSRGQGPYEQYF. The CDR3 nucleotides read TGCGCCAGCAGCCGGGGACAGGGCCCCTACGAGCAGTACTTC. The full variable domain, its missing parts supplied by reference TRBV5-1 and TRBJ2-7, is KAGVTQTPRYLIKTRGQQVTLSCSPISGHRSVSWYQQTPGQGLQFLFEYFSETQRNKGNFPGRFSGRQFSNSRSEMNVSTLELGDSALYLCASSRGQGPYEQYFGPGTRLTVT.

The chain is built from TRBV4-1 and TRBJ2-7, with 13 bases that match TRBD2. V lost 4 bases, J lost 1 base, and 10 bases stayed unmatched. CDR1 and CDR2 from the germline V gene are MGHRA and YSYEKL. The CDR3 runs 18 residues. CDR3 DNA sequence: TGCGCCAGCAGCCCTTCTGGGACTAGCGGGACCCTTTCCTACGAGCAGTACTTC. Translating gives CASSPSGTSGTLSYEQYF.

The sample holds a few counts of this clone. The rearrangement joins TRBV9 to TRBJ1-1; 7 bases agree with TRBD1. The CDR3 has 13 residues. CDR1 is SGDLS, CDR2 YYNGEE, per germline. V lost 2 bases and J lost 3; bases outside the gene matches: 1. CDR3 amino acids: CASSVGQHTEAFF. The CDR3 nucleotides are TGTGCCAGCAGCGTGGGACAGCACACTGAAGCTTTCTTT.

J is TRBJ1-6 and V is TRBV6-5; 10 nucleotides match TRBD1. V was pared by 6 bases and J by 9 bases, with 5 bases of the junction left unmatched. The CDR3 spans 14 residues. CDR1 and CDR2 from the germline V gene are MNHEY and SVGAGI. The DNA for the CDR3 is TGTGCCAGCAGGACGGGACAGGGGTTTTCACCCCTCCACTTT. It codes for CASRTGQGFSPLHF.

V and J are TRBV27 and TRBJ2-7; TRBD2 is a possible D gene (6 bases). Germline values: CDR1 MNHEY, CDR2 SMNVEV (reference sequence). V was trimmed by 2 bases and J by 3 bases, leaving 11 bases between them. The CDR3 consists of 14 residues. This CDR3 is CASSLTAGSYEQYF. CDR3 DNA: TGTGCCAGCAGTTTAACGGCCGGGAGCTACGAGCAGTACTTC.

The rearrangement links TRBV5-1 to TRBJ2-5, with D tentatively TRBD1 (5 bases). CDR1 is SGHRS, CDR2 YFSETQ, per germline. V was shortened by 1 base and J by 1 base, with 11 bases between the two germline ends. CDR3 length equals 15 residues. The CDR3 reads CASSLWGRLQETQYF. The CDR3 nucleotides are TGCGCCAGCAGCTTGTGGGGCAGGCTCCAAGAGACCCAGTACTTC.

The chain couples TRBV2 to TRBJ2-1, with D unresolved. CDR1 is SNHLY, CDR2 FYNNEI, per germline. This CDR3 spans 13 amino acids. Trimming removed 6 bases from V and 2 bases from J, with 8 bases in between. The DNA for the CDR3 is TGTGCCAGCAGGACTCAAGCCTACAATGAGCAGTTCTTC. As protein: CASRTQAYNEQFF.